This TCR beta chain is drawn from a study of lymphopenia after photon versus proton radiotherapy. Study conclusions and caveats: Oligoclonal CD8+ Temra expansion after nadir drove photon patients' diversity drop.

This clone turned up a few times. Its antigen remains unknown. Profiling relied on immunoSEQ multiplex PCR, and the TCRdb table lists in-frame clones only, not all of them. The data contain roughly 65,000 clones, approximately 91% of them singletons. The sequences come from peripheral blood, collected from a patient treated with photon-based radiotherapy. This sequence was found in a woman in her seventies with pancreatic cancer.

Written as DNA, the CDR3 is TGTGCCAGCTCACCCGGACAACTCGTCTCTGGAAACACCATATATTTT. It encodes CASSPGQLVSGNTIYF. The genes are TRBV18 and TRBJ1-3; D might be TRBD1 (5 bases). The CDR3 covers 16 residues. Germline CDR1 and CDR2: KGHSH and LQKENI. V was shortened by 3 bases and J by 0 bases, with 12 bases between the two germline ends.